This T cell receptor beta chain was recorded in a study of low-dose radiotherapy and immunotherapy resistance in tumors. V lost 1 base, J lost 4 bases, and 24 bases lay in between. The V gene's germline CDR1 is SGHDN and CDR2 FVKESK. This CDR3 region has 19 residues. Primers used for first-strand cDNA, a TRAV- and TRBV-specific set, covered both alpha and beta chains. TCRs were amplified for 15 to 25 PCR cycles with a constant-region primer and V-primer adapter. TCRdb re-called the reads with MiXCR, one entry per CDR3 protein. The data contain 54,000 or so distinct CDR3 sequences, approximately 25% of them singletons. The time point: before trial treatment.

The sequenced sample was PBMCs, obtained before treatment. This TCR was sampled from a male donor with prostate cancer. The chain couples TRBV14 to TRBJ2-3, with D possibly matching TRBD2 (5 bases). Here the CDR3 DNA reads TGTGCCAGCAGCCAAGGGATAGTCCCGGAGGAGCAGTACCCAGATACGCAGTATTTT. This sequence encodes CASSQGIVPEEQYPDTQYF.